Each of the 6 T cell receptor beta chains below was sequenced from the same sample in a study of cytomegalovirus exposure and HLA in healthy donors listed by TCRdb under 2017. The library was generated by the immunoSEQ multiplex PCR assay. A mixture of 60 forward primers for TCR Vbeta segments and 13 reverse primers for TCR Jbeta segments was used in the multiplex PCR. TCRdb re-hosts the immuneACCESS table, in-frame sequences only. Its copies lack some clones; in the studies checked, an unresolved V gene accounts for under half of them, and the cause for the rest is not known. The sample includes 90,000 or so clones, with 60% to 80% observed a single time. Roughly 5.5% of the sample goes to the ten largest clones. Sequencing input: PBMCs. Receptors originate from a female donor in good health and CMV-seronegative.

The CDR3 coding sequence is TGTGCCAGCAGTTACGGAGTCGGGGATTCCTACGAGCAGTACTTC. Protein product: CASSYGVGDSYEQYF. The chain joins TRBV6-5 to TRBJ2-7; D possibly corresponds to TRBD2 (5 bases). This CDR3 region has 15 residues. Germline assignment: CDR1 MNHEY and CDR2 SVGAGI. V was cut by 2 bases and J by 1 base, with 12 bases left in between.

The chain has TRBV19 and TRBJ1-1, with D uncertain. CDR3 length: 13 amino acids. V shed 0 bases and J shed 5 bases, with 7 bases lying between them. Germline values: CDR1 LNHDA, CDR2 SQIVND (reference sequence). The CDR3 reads CASSIDEETEAFF. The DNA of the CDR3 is TGTGCCAGTAGTATAGATGAGGAGACTGAAGCTTTCTTT.

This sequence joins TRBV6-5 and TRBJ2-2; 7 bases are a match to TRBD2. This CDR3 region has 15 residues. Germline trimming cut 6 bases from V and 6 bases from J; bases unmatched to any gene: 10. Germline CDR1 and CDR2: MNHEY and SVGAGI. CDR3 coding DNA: TGTGCCAGCAGCCGTATGACGACTAGCCCCGGGGAGCTGTTTTTT. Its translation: CASSRMTTSPGELFF.

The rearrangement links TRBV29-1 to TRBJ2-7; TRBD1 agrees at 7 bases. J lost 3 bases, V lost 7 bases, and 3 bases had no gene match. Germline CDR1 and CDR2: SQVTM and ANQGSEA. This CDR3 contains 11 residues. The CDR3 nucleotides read TGCAGCGCCTGGGACAGCTACGAGCAGTACTTC. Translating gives CSAWDSYEQYF.

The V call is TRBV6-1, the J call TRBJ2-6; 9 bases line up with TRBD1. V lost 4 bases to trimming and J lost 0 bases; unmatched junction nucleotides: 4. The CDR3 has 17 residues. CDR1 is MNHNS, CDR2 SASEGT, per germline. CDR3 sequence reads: CASSAGTGISGANVLTF. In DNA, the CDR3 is TGTGCCAGCAGTGCCGGGACAGGGATCTCTGGGGCCAACGTCCTGACTTTC.

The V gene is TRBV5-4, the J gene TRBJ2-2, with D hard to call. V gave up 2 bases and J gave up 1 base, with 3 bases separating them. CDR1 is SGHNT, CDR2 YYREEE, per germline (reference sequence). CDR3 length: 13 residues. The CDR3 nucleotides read TGTGCCAGCAGCTTCGGGAACACCGGGGAGCTGTTTTTT. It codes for CASSFGNTGELFF.